A selection of T cell receptor beta chains follows, all from one sample in a study of cytotoxic CD8 clonotypes in ibrutinib-treated CLL. The assay was immunoSEQ multiplex PCR, and TCRdb's table has in-frame clones only and misses some. The sample has about 84,000 clones; roughly 86% are singletons. The sample in question was PBMCs, obtained before ibrutinib treatment. The receptors originated from a human donor with chronic lymphocytic leukemia. CDR3s include the opening cysteine and the closing phenylalanine or tryptophan. D genes are given only for firm matches. Expanded clones get a size class; other rows say once, few or many, or leave the size out.

DNA	CDR3	J	size	V	length	D
TGTGCCAGTAGCGGTGACAGAGACCAAGAGACCCAGTACTTC	CASSGDRDQETQYF	TRBJ2-5	-	TRBV19	14	-
TGTGCCAGCAGTTATCCCAGGCGGGAGGCAGATACGCAGTATTTT	CASSYPRREADTQYF	TRBJ2-3	-	TRBV6-6	15	TRBD2
TGTGCCAGCACTACAGGGTCTGAAGCTTTCTTT	CASTTGSEAFF	TRBJ1-1	-	TRBV6-5	11	-
TGTGCCACCCGAGGGAACACTGAAGCTTTCTTT	CATRGNTEAFF	TRBJ1-1	-	TRBV19	11	-
TGTGCCAGCAGCTTGGATGACGGACTCTATGGCTACACCTTC	CASSLDDGLYGYTF	TRBJ1-2	-	TRBV5-5	14	-
TGCGCCAGCGGGACAGGGGGCACTGAAGCTTTCTTT	CASGTGGTEAFF	TRBJ1-1	-	TRBV5-1	12	TRBD1
TGTGCCACTATACAGCCGAACACTGAAGCTTTCTTT	CATIQPNTEAFF	TRBJ1-1	-	TRBV19	12	-
TGTGCCTGGTCCATACGCGGCGGCTACAATGAGCAGTTCTTC	CAWSIRGGYNEQFF	TRBJ2-1	-	TRBV30	14	-
TGTGCCTGGAGCCAGGACTGGACTTCCTACAATGAGCAGTTCTTC	CAWSQDWTSYNEQFF	TRBJ2-1	-	TRBV30	15	-
TGTGCCAGCAGCGTAGTCCAGACAGGGGGCTATGGCTACACCTTC	CASSVVQTGGYGYTF	TRBJ1-2	-	TRBV9	15	TRBD1
TGTGCAGAGGGACAGGGGGCGATTAATTGGGCTGGGGCCAACGTCCTGACTTTC	CAEGQGAINWAGANVLTF	TRBJ2-6	-	TRBV7-9	18	TRBD1
TGTGCCACCTCGAGGGGGACCCCTGGAAACACCATATATTTT	CATSRGTPGNTIYF	TRBJ1-3	-	TRBV28	14	-
TGTGCCACCAGCAGGTATAGCGGAGCGAACACCGGGGAGCTGTTTTTT	CATSRYSGANTGELFF	TRBJ2-2	-	TRBV15	16	-
TGTGCCAGTAGTATAGCCCCGGGCGGGAGCTCCTACGAGCAGTACTTC	CASSIAPGGSSYEQYF	TRBJ2-7	-	TRBV19	16	TRBD2
TGCAGCGTTGGGTGGGACAGGGAGGGTAATCAGCCCCAGCATTTT	CSVGWDREGNQPQHF	TRBJ1-5	-	TRBV29-1	15	TRBD1
TGTGCCAGTAGCAGGACAGCTCCTTACTCTGGGGCCAACGTCCTGACTTTC	CASSRTAPYSGANVLTF	TRBJ2-6	-	TRBV19	17	-
TGCAGCGCCGAATGGGACAGGGTGTCTGATGGCTACACCTTC	CSAEWDRVSDGYTF	TRBJ1-2	-	TRBV29-1	14	TRBD1
TGTGCCAGCCTGGGCGGTGAGAACACCGGGGAGCTGTTTTTT	CASLGGENTGELFF	TRBJ2-2	-	TRBV2	14	-
TGTGCCAGCAGTACCCCCGGGACAGGCTCTGAAGCTTTCTTT	CASSTPGTGSEAFF	TRBJ1-1	once	TRBV27	14	TRBD1
TGTGCCAGCAGCTTTAGCGGGAGGGGACAAGAGACCCAGTACTTC	CASSFSGRGQETQYF	TRBJ2-5	once	TRBV27	15	TRBD2
TGTGCCAGCAGCCGGGTTGGCGAGCAGTACTTC	CASSRVGEQYF	TRBJ2-7	-	TRBV6-1	11	-
TGTGCCAGCAGCTTATCCCGGGGGACTCACCGTGACTATGGCTACACCTTC	CASSLSRGTHRDYGYTF	TRBJ1-2	once	TRBV7-9	17	-
TGTGCCAGCAGCCAGCCGATAAATCGCGGACTAGCGGCCCTCAACACCCAGTACTTC	CASSQPINRGLAALNTQYF	TRBJ2-5	-	TRBV5-6	19	TRBD2
TGTGCCAGAAGCCAAATCCGGAGGGCGGGAGGTGCGGACGAGCAGTACTTC	CARSQIRRAGGADEQYF	TRBJ2-7	once	TRBV5-3	17	TRBD2
TGTGCCATAGGGGGACTAGCGGGATACAATGAGCAGTTCTTC	CAIGGLAGYNEQFF	TRBJ2-1	-	TRBV6-1	14	TRBD2
TGTGCCAGCAGCGATCGACAGGACAGGGGGTTGGGTGGCTACACCTTC	CASSDRQDRGLGGYTF	TRBJ1-2	-	TRBV9	16	TRBD1
TGTGCCAGCAGTTTAAATCGGGGCTACACCTTC	CASSLNRGYTF	TRBJ1-2	-	TRBV28	11	-
TGTGCCAGCAGCTCACTAGCGGGAGTCCTTCTCGAGCAGTACTTC	CASSSLAGVLLEQYF	TRBJ2-7	-	TRBV11-2	15	TRBD2
TGTGCCAGCAGTCGCCAGGGGCGGGAGGGTTACAATGAGCAGTTCTTC	CASSRQGREGYNEQFF	TRBJ2-1	-	TRBV27	16	TRBD2
TGTGCCAGCAGCCCCCAAGGGTGGACTGAAGCTTTCTTT	CASSPQGWTEAFF	TRBJ1-1	-	TRBV6-6	13	-
TGTGCCAGCAGCTTAGTTACCGGGGAGCTGTTTTTT	CASSLVTGELFF	TRBJ2-2	-	TRBV11-2	12	-
TGCGCCAGCAGCCAAGAAGGGACTAGCGGGGATTTTGATACGCAGTATTTT	CASSQEGTSGDFDTQYF	TRBJ2-3	-	TRBV4-1	17	TRBD2
TGCAGTGCTGGGGGACTAGCGGGAGAGTACTTC	CSAGGLAGEYF	TRBJ2-4	-	TRBV20-1	11	TRBD2
TGTGCCAGCAGTGTCGGGACAGCTAATGGCTACACCTTC	CASSVGTANGYTF	TRBJ1-2	-	TRBV25-1	13	TRBD1
TGCAGCGAGTTGGGGGGAAGCACAGATACGCAGTATTTT	CSELGGSTDTQYF	TRBJ2-3	-	TRBV29-1	13	-
TGTGCCAGCAGACGGGACAGGGAGCCCGGGGAGCTGTTTTTT	CASRRDREPGELFF	TRBJ2-2	-	TRBV27	14	TRBD1
TGTGCCAGCTCATCGGACAGAGCGAACACCGGGGAGCTGTTTTTT	CASSSDRANTGELFF	TRBJ2-2	-	TRBV18	15	-
TGTGCCAGCAGTGAGAAGCAATACACTGAAGCTTTCTTT	CASSEKQYTEAFF	TRBJ1-1	-	TRBV6-4	13	-
TGTGCCAGCAGCTTAACGGGACCTCAAAGAGGGACTGAAGCTTTCTTT	CASSLTGPQRGTEAFF	TRBJ1-1	-	TRBV7-6	16	-
TGTGCCAGCAGGGTCGGCATACCCCACGCGCTCTCCACAGATACGCAGTATTTT	CASRVGIPHALSTDTQYF	TRBJ2-3	-	TRBV11-2	18	-
TGTGCCAGCAGCCGCGACAGGGGGCAAGAGACCCAGTACTTC	CASSRDRGQETQYF	TRBJ2-5	-	TRBV5-4	14	TRBD1
TGCGCCAGCAGCTTGGATGGGAGGGGTACTGAAGCTTTCTTT	CASSLDGRGTEAFF	TRBJ1-1	-	TRBV5-1	14	-
TGTGCCAGCAGCTTAGTAGGGGGCTTTAATGAAAAACTGTTTTTT	CASSLVGGFNEKLFF	TRBJ1-4	-	TRBV7-9	15	TRBD1
TGTGCCAGCTCCTACGGGCCTAACGACTATGGCTACACCTTC	CASSYGPNDYGYTF	TRBJ1-2	-	TRBV7-9	14	-
TGCGCCAGCAGCTTGGATCCCCTAGCGGGAGGGGCGAACACCGGGGAGCTGTTTTTT	CASSLDPLAGGANTGELFF	TRBJ2-2	-	TRBV5-1	19	TRBD2
TGTGCCAGCAGCTTATATGAGACCCAGTACTTC	CASSLYETQYF	TRBJ2-5	-	TRBV7-6	11	-
TGTGCCAGCAGCTTGAACAGGGGAGGGGCCACTGAAGCTTTCTTT	CASSLNRGGATEAFF	TRBJ1-1	-	TRBV7-3	15	TRBD1
TGTGCTAGTGGGAGGGACAGAGCCTACGAGCAGTACTTC	CASGRDRAYEQYF	TRBJ2-7	-	TRBV12-5	13	TRBD1
TGTGCCAGCAGACGATCCGGGGCCGGCTATGGCTACACCTTC	CASRRSGAGYGYTF	TRBJ1-2	-	TRBV6-5	14	-